These 30 T cell receptor beta chains originate from one sample sequenced in a study of shared clonotypes between healthy human individuals. Repertoires were generated with immunoSEQ multiplex PCR, while TCRdb's copy carries only in-frame clones and drops some. The sample contains some 2.4 million clones, 90% to 95% of which appear only once. Sequences were obtained from naive CD4+ T cells from PBMCs. Subset in this sample: CD45RA+ positively selected. The receptors here all came from a man younger than 35 in good health. Some clones in this sample may be carry-over from other donors' samples.

V is TRBV19 and J is TRBJ2-7; D ambiguous. Deletions cut 1 base from V and 5 bases from J, with 3 bases between. CDR1 is LNHDA and CDR2 is SQIVND in the germline V gene (reference sequence). There are 11 residues in the CDR3. CDR3 bases: TGTGCCAGTAGTATAGCCCACGAGCAGTACTTC. This gives the protein CASSIAHEQYF.

A single count supports this clone. The chain recombines TRBV18 with TRBJ2-5, with D possibly being TRBD1 (5 bases). This CDR3 spans 14 amino acids. The germline V gene has CDR1 KGHSH and CDR2 LQKENI. Trimming took off 5 bases at V and 3 bases at J, with 13 bases between the two ends. CDR3 bases: TGTGCCAGCTCAACCCAGGGCGGTAAAGAGACCCAGTACTTC. Protein sequence: CASSTQGGKETQYF.

This chain uses TRBV30 with TRBJ1-1; no reliable D call. This CDR3 contains 13 residues. V lost 7 bases to trimming and J lost 0 bases, with 12 bases between them. Germline CDR1 GTSNPN, CDR2 SVGIG (reference sequence). The CDR3 DNA sequence: TGTGCCTTTACGGGTTTTGTGAACACTGAAGCTTTCTTT. Protein sequence: CAFTGFVNTEAFF.

The rearrangement uses TRBV6-1 and TRBJ2-1; D might be TRBD1 (6 bases). CDR3 length: 19 amino acids. Germline CDR1 MNHNS, CDR2 SASEGT. With 0 bases removed from V and 8 bases from J, the gap between germline ends came to 26 bases. The CDR3 loop is CASSEAFGRRQDVGDEQFF. The CDR3 bases are TGTGCCAGCAGTGAAGCCTTCGGTCGCCGACAGGACGTGGGGGATGAGCAGTTCTTC.

The rearrangement joins TRBV28 to TRBJ2-1; the match to TRBD1 covers 11 bases. This CDR3 has 18 residues. J was trimmed by 7 bases and V by 6 bases; bases with no gene match: 17. Germline V lookup: CDR1 MDHEN, CDR2 SYDVKM. The CDR3 reads CASRKNLAGTGGRNEQFF. The CDR3 coding sequence is TGTGCCAGCAGGAAGAACCTCGCCGGGACAGGGGGACGGAATGAGCAGTTCTTC.

The chain employs TRBV4-2 and TRBJ2-5; D gene uncertain. The end of the DNA aligns better with TRBJ2-7, so the J call may be wrong. Germline loops: CDR1 LGHNA, CDR2 YNFKEQ. The CDR3 has 13 residues. The CDR3, as DNA: TGTGCCAGCGGTAGAGTACTCTCCTACGAGCAGTACTTC. Encoded protein: CASGRVLSYEQYF.

J is TRBJ1-3 and V is TRBV27; D gene unclear. Germline V CDR1 and CDR2: MNHEY, SMNVEV (reference sequence). V was clipped by 6 bases and J by 4 bases, with 25 bases between them. The CDR3 length is 18 residues. CDR3 sequence reads: CASSKSTPAGRWGNTIYF. DNA for the CDR3: TGTGCCAGCAGCAAATCTACTCCGGCCGGAAGGTGGGGAAACACCATATATTTT.

This clone was recorded only once. This chain's CDR3 is CASSFRQGSTDTQYF. CDR3 in DNA: TGCGCCAGCAGCTTTCGACAGGGGAGCACAGATACGCAGTATTTT. V and J are TRBV5-1 and TRBJ2-3; 8 bases agree with TRBD1. Looked up from germline, CDR1 is SGHRS and CDR2 is YFSETQ. The CDR3 totals 15 residues. J was trimmed by 0 bases and V by 2 bases; bases with no gene match: 2.

The V call is TRBV5-1, the J call TRBJ1-2; unclear D gene. Trimming took off 1 base at V and 2 bases at J, with 12 bases between the two ends. Germline CDR1 is SGHRS and CDR2 is YFSETQ. The CDR3 spans 15 residues. This chain's CDR3 is CASSLTSEGNYGYTF. In DNA form, the CDR3 reads TGCGCCAGCAGCTTGACCTCGGAAGGGAACTATGGCTACACCTTC.

This chain uses TRBV11-2 with TRBJ2-1, with 7 bases that match TRBD1. The CDR3 is made up of 14 amino acids. Unmatched junction bases numbered 4, after V lost 6 bases and J lost 2 bases. Germline V gives CDR1 SGHAT, CDR2 FQNNGV. The CDR3 protein is CASSPQGTYNEQFF. CDR3 DNA sequence: TGTGCCAGCAGTCCACAGGGGACCTACAATGAGCAGTTCTTC. The variable domain in full, with the rest retrieved from reference TRBV11-2 and TRBJ2-1, is EAGVAQSPRYKIIEKRQSVAFWCNPISGHATLYWYQQILGQGPKLLIQFQNNGVVDDSQLPKDRFSAERLKGVDSTLKIQPAKLEDSAVYLCASSPQGTYNEQFFGPGTRLTVL.

J is TRBJ2-1 and V is TRBV6-5; TRBD2 aligns across 8 bases. Germline loops: CDR1 MNHEY, CDR2 SVGAGI. V shed 10 bases, J shed 7 bases, and the junction held 12 bases outside the gene matches. The CDR3 is made up of 14 amino acids. The CDR3 region has the DNA TGTGCCACCCGAGCGAGCGGGAGAATGAATGAGCAGTTCTTC. Its translation is CATRASGRMNEQFF.

The chain is built from TRBV5-6 and TRBJ2-3; no definite D call. Germline CDR1 SGHDT, CDR2 YYEEEE. V lost 3 bases to trimming and J lost 1 base, with 9 bases between them. CDR3 length: 14 residues. Here the CDR3 reads CASSSKTGTDTQYF. In DNA form, the CDR3 reads TGTGCCAGCAGCTCCAAGACGGGCACAGATACGCAGTATTTT. The full variable domain, completed using reference TRBV5-6 and TRBJ2-3, is DAGVTQSPTHLIKTRGQQVTLRCSPKSGHDTVSWYQQALGQGPQFIFQYYEEEERQRGNFPDRFSGHQFPNYSSELNVNALLLGDSALYLCASSSKTGTDTQYFGPGTRLTVL.

This chain joins TRBV7-8 and TRBJ1-1, with 9 bases matching TRBD1. Looked up from germline, CDR1 is SGHVS and CDR2 is FQNEAQ. The J segment lost 2 bases and the V segment lost 5 bases, leaving 12 bases of the junction unmatched. The length of the CDR3 is 17 residues. The DNA for the CDR3 is TGTGCCAGCAGCAAACGAAGAACGGGACAGGGCAACACTGAAGCTTTCTTT. Amino acid sequence: CASSKRRTGQGNTEAFF.

J is TRBJ1-1 and V is TRBV27; D unclear. The CDR3 extends over 13 amino acids. V was shortened by 5 bases and J by 5 bases, with 12 bases between the two germline ends. Germline CDR1 reads MNHEY; CDR2 reads SMNVEV (reference sequence). CDR3 region: CASSPRTLTEAFF. CDR3 DNA: TGTGCCAGCAGTCCCCGGACGTTAACTGAAGCTTTCTTT.

The V gene is TRBV7-3, the J gene TRBJ2-3; maybe TRBD1 (6 bases). CDR3 size: 15 residues. Looked up from germline, CDR1 is SGHTA and CDR2 is FQGTGA. The V and J ends lost 1 base and 2 bases respectively, with 10 bases between them. The CDR3 spells CASSLMQGSTDTQYF. CDR3 nucleotides: TGTGCCAGCAGCTTAATGCAGGGGTCCACAGATACGCAGTATTTT.

The chain has TRBV28 and TRBJ2-1, with 11 nucleotides matching TRBD2. V lost 6 bases to trimming and J lost 5 bases; unmatched junction nucleotides: 6. CDR3 length: 15 residues. CDR1 and CDR2 (germline): MDHEN, SYDVKM. The DNA for the CDR3 is TGTGCCAGCAGGAAACTAGCGGGAGTGCACAATGAGCAGTTCTTC. This gives the protein CASRKLAGVHNEQFF.

This chain joins TRBV7-9 and TRBJ1-1, with a possible D match to TRBD1 (6 bases). Germline values: CDR1 SEHNR, CDR2 FQNEAQ (reference sequence). The CDR3 spans 13 residues. Trimming took 4 bases from V and 6 from J, leaving 12 bases between them. CDR3 nucleotides: TGTGCCAGCAGCTCACAGGGTGGCGCTGAAGCTTTCTTT. Its translation: CASSSQGGAEAFF.

The CDR3 DNA sequence: TGTGCCAGCAATCCCCTTGGACAGGGGACCTACGAGCAGTACTTC. This gives the protein CASNPLGQGTYEQYF. The chain couples TRBV28 to TRBJ2-7; TRBD1 agrees at 9 bases. With 7 bases clipped from V and 2 bases from J, the junction kept 9 bases outside the gene matches. This CDR3 contains 15 residues. CDR1 and CDR2 (germline): MDHEN, SYDVKM.

This chain joins TRBV5-4 and TRBJ2-7, with 11 bases that match TRBD2. Germline lookup yields CDR1 SGHNT and CDR2 YYREEE (reference sequence). Losses at the gene ends were 4 bases for V and 5 bases for J; bases not matched to a gene: 11. CDR3 length equals 16 residues. CDR3 region: CASSGTSGPIINEQYF. CDR3 coding DNA: TGTGCCAGCAGCGGGACTAGCGGTCCCATTATCAACGAGCAGTACTTC.

The rearrangement uses TRBV28 and TRBJ1-1, with D perhaps TRBD1 (6 bases). This CDR3 has 17 residues. V lost 6 bases to trimming and J lost 1 base, with 21 bases between them. CDR1 is MDHEN and CDR2 is SYDVKM in the germline V gene. DNA of the CDR3: TGTGCCAGCAGCGGAGTTGGGGGGGCGGTGGGGAACACTGAAGCTTTCTTT. Translated: CASSGVGGAVGNTEAFF.

Notes on this clone: This sample includes further DNA sequences coding for the same CDR3. The rearrangement joins TRBV5-1 to TRBJ2-7; no clear D. Germline V lookup: CDR1 SGHRS, CDR2 YFSETQ. This CDR3 comprises 14 residues. The ends were cut back, 0 bases at V and 3 bases at J, with 10 bases in the middle. CDR3 in DNA: TGCGCCAGCAGCTTGGTCTCGGGTAACTACGAGCAGTACTTC. It translates to CASSLVSGNYEQYF.

This clone was recorded a few times. V is TRBV27 and J is TRBJ2-1; possible D gene TRBD2, 5 bases. There are 16 residues in the CDR3. Germline assignment: CDR1 MNHEY and CDR2 SMNVEV (reference sequence). V was shortened by 2 bases and J by 2 bases, with 13 bases between the two germline ends. This CDR3 reads CASSLSTRAPYNEQFF. CDR3 bases: TGTGCCAGCAGTTTAAGTACGAGGGCGCCCTACAATGAGCAGTTCTTC.

Only a few counts were recorded for this clone. This chain joins TRBV7-9 and TRBJ1-1; possible D gene TRBD1, 6 bases. Germline CDR1 and CDR2: SEHNR and FQNEAQ (reference sequence). This CDR3 spans 14 amino acids. Trimming removed 6 bases from V and 4 bases from J, with 15 bases in between. In nucleotides, the CDR3 is TGTGCCAGCAGGGCTGGGACAAACCCCACTGAAGCTTTCTTT. Translation gives CASRAGTNPTEAFF.

The chain combines TRBV10-3 with TRBJ1-2; D perhaps matches TRBD1 (5 bases). The CDR3 extends over 16 amino acids. V lost 5 bases, J lost 0 bases, and 16 bases lay in between. CDR1 ENHRY and CDR2 SYGVKD come from the germline V gene. The CDR3: CAISIIIQGTNYGYTF. CDR3 sequence (DNA): TGTGCCATCAGTATTATAATTCAGGGAACTAACTATGGCTACACCTTC.

V gene TRBV28 combines with J gene TRBJ2-2, with no clear D. Germline V gives CDR1 MDHEN, CDR2 SYDVKM. This CDR3 has 13 residues. Trimming took 3 bases from V and 3 from J, leaving 5 bases between them. The CDR3 reads CASSFVDTGELFF. The CDR3 region has the DNA TGTGCCAGCAGTTTTGTGGACACCGGGGAGCTGTTTTTT.

This chain joins TRBV5-1 and TRBJ2-3, with D uncertain. V was trimmed by 2 bases and J by 4 bases, leaving 11 bases between them. From germline, CDR1 is SGHRS and CDR2 YFSETQ. This CDR3 is 14 amino acids long. CDR3 residues: CASSFWNPSDTQYF. CDR3 DNA sequence: TGCGCCAGCAGCTTTTGGAATCCCTCAGATACGCAGTATTTT.

The CDR3: CASSLRGSGNTIYF. The DNA for the CDR3 is TGTGCCAGCAGCTTGCGGGGCTCTGGAAACACCATATATTTT. The chain uses TRBV7-6 and TRBJ1-3; unclear D gene. V shed 3 bases and J shed 0 bases, with 6 bases lying between them. The germline V gene has CDR1 SGHVS and CDR2 FNYEAQ. This CDR3 contains 14 residues. Drawing the rest from reference TRBV7-6 and TRBJ1-3, the complete variable domain is GAGVSQSPRYKVTKRGQDVALRCDPISGHVSLYWYRQALGQGPEFLTYFNYEAQQDKSGLPNDRFSAERPEGSISTLTIQRTEQRDSAMYRCASSLRGSGNTIYFGEGSWLTVV.

The rearrangement uses TRBV28 and TRBJ2-7; tentative D call: TRBD1 (6 bases). Per germline, CDR1 MDHEN and CDR2 SYDVKM. V lost 10 bases, J lost 3 bases, and 19 bases lay in between. CDR3 length equals 14 residues. This CDR3 reads CAISRSLRGYEQYF. DNA for the CDR3: TGTGCCATCTCGCGGTCTCTCAGGGGCTACGAGCAGTACTTC.

The J gene is TRBJ1-4, the V gene TRBV19; D is perhaps TRBD1 (6 bases). Germline loops: CDR1 LNHDA, CDR2 SQIVND (reference sequence). There are 14 residues in the CDR3. With 8 bases removed from V and 5 bases from J, the gap between germline ends came to 15 bases. Here the CDR3 DNA reads TGTGCCAGTTCTCCCTGGCAGGGGAATGAAAAACTGTTTTTT. This sequence encodes CASSPWQGNEKLFF.

The rearrangement links TRBV11-2 to TRBJ2-2; no clear D gene. The germline CDR1 and CDR2 sequences are SGHAT and FQNNGV. CDR3 length: 16 residues. The V end was cut by 5 bases, the J end by 0 bases, with 13 bases between. CDR3 region: CASSPRVWANTGELFF. The CDR3 bases are TGTGCCAGCAGCCCCCGGGTATGGGCGAACACCGGGGAGCTGTTTTTT.